These T cell receptor beta chains were read from a single sample in a study of T cells in tumors after PD-1 blockade. The method was immunoSEQ multiplex PCR; TCRdb's version includes in-frame clones alone and lacks a portion of them. The data hold 50,000 to 75,000 clones, with 74% observed a single time. Specimen: PBMCs, collected after anti-PD-1 treatment. All receptors derive from a human donor with basal cell carcinoma. The CDR3 runs from the conserved cysteine through the conserved F or W. D genes are given only for firm matches. For some rows the clone size is stated as once, few or many, or as a class when expanded; others skip it.

TRBD1	NA	TRBJ1-5	TRBV7-2	TGTGCCAGCAGCCCGAGACAGGGGACGGGTCAGCCCCAGCATTTT	CASSPRQGTGQPQHF
TRBD1	NA	TRBJ1-4	TRBV29-1	TGCAGCGTTAGAGAGGGGACAGGGAATGAAAAACTGTTTTTT	CSVREGTGNEKLFF
NA	NA	TRBJ2-7	TRBV15	TGTGCCACCAGCCAGGGACAAGGTTCGGTAGCGCAGTACTTC	CATSQGQGSVAQYF
NA	NA	TRBJ1-1	TRBV20-1	TGCAGTGCTAGTGATTTTAGACTTGGACAGAAAGGACTTACTGAAGCTTTCTTT	CSASDFRLGQKGLTEAFF
NA	few	TRBJ1-1	TRBV28	TGTGCCAGCAGTTTGCCCCCATCTAACACTGAAGCTTTCTTT	CASSLPPSNTEAFF
TRBD1	NA	TRBJ1-5	TRBV15	TGTGCCACCAGCCCGGGACAGACGAATCAGCCCCAGCATTTT	CATSPGQTNQPQHF
NA	NA	TRBJ2-7	TRBV25-1	TGTGCCAGCAAGTTGGCAGGGGCTACTCCGAGGGAGCAGTACTTC	CASKLAGATPREQYF
TRBD2	NA	TRBJ2-3	TRBV6-6	TGTGCCAGCAGGGAACGGGGGGGCCACGTAGATACGCAGTATTTT	CASRERGGHVDTQYF
NA	NA	TRBJ2-4	TRBV30	TGTGCCTGGAGTGTACCAGGGGCCAAAAACATTCAGTACTTC	CAWSVPGAKNIQYF
NA	NA	TRBJ2-3	TRBV3-1/TRBV3-2	TGTGCCAGCAGCCGTCAGGGTGCAGATACGCAGTATTTT	CASSRQGADTQYF
NA	NA	TRBJ2-3	TRBV9	TGTGCCAGCAGCGTAGAGCTCACAGATACGCAGTATTTT	CASSVELTDTQYF
NA	NA	TRBJ1-1	TRBV12-5	TGTGCTAGTGGTTTGGCACAGGGTGCTGAAGCTTTCTTT	CASGLAQGAEAFF
TRBD1	NA	TRBJ2-1	TRBV30	TGTGCCTGGGGACAGGGGGCCGTCAATGAGCAGTTCTTC	CAWGQGAVNEQFF
NA	NA	TRBJ1-2	TRBV9	TGTGCCAGCAGCGTAGATGCGGGGAATAGCGGCTACACCTTC	CASSVDAGNSGYTF
NA	NA	TRBJ2-7	TRBV7-6	TGTGCCAGCAGTTTTACAGGGAACCACGAGCAGTACTTC	CASSFTGNHEQYF
NA	NA	TRBJ1-4	TRBV5-1	TGCGCCAGCAGCTTAGGAGGGGGTGAAAAACTGTTTTTT	CASSLGGGEKLFF
TRBD1	NA	TRBJ1-1	TRBV6-6	TGTGCCAGCAGCTACGGACCTGGACAGGGGAACACTGAAGCTTTCTTT	CASSYGPGQGNTEAFF
TRBD1	NA	TRBJ1-2	TRBV5-6	TGTGCCAGCAGCTTTTTACAGGGGTCGGGTTATGGCTACACCTTC	CASSFLQGSGYGYTF
NA	NA	TRBJ2-2	TRBV5-6	TGTGCCAGCAGCTCGCGGGACGGACCCACCGGGGAGCTGTTTTTT	CASSSRDGPTGELFF
TRBD2	NA	TRBJ2-1	TRBV7-2	TGTGCCAGCAGCTTAACCCCGGCCCTAGCGGTCCACAATGAGCAGTTCTTC	CASSLTPALAVHNEQFF
NA	NA	TRBJ1-2	TRBV5-6	TGTGCCAGCAGCCCGAGGGGCCCTACCTATGGCTACACCTTC	CASSPRGPTYGYTF
NA	once	TRBJ1-5	TRBV7-2	TGTGCCAGCAGTCCAGCGGGGGTCCTCAATCAGCCCCAGCATTTT	CASSPAGVLNQPQHF
NA	NA	TRBJ1-4	TRBV28	TGTGCCAGCAGTTCCTCATCGATCAATGAAAAACTGTTTTTT	CASSSSSINEKLFF